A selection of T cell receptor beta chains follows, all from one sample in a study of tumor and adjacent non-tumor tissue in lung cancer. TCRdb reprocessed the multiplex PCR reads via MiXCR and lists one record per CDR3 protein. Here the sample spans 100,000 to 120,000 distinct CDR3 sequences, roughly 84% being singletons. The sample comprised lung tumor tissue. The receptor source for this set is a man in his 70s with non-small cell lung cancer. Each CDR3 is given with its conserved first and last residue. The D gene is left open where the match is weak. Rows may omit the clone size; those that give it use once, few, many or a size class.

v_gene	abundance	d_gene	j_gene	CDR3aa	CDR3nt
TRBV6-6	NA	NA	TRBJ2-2	CDLRSPNTEELFF	TGTGACTTGAGAAGCCCGAACACCGAGGAGCTGTTTTTT
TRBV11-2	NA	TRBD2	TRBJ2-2	CASSPLVGGTWELFF	TGTGCCAGCAGCCCCCTAGTGGGGGGGACCTGGGAACTGTTTTTT
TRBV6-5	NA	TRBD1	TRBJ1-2	CASSYTLTGGGYDGYTF	TGTGCCAGCAGCTACACTTTGACAGGGGGCGGGTACGATGGCTACACCTTC
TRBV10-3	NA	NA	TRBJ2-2	CAISEPAANTGVLFF	TGTGCCATCAGTGAACCAGCCGCGAACACCGGGGTGCTGTTTTTT
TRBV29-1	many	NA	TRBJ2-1	CSVEGTFLSYNEQFF	TGCAGCGTTGAAGGGACTTTCCTCTCCTACAATGAGCAGTTCTTC
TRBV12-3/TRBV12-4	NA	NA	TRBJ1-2	CASSLLIGLGHGYTF	TGTGCCAGCAGTTTATTGATAGGGCTTGGCCATGGCTACACCTTC
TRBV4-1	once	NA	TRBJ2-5	CAGSQQWGQKTNYF	TGCGCCGGCAGCCAACAGTGGGGGCAAAAGACCAACTACTTC
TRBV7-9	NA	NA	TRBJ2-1	CASHRDSYNEQLF	TGTGCCAGCCATCGGGATTCCTACAATGAGCAGTTATTC
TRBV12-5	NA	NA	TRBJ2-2	CASGLAAGELFF	TGTGCTAGTGGTTTGGCTGCCGGGGAGTTGTTTTTT
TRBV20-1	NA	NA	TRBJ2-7	CSAGTVSEHYF	TGCAGTGCTGGTACAGTCTCCGAGCACTACTTC
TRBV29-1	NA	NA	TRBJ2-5	CNAKPYLQISQETQYF	TGCAATGCCAAGCCCTACCTCCAGATAAGTCAAGAGACCCAGTACTTC
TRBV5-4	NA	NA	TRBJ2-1	CVSSLLLGADSYNEQFF	TGTGTCAGCAGCTTGCTCCTTGGGGCAGACTCCTACAATGAGCAGTTCTTT
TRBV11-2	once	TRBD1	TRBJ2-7	CASSLDRGGQGAYEQYF	TGTGCCAGCAGCTTAGATCGGGGCGGACAGGGGGCTTACGAGCAGTACTTC
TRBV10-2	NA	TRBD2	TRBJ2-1	CASSRETSVNEQFF	TGCGCCAGTAGTAGGGAGACTAGCGTAAATGAGCAGTTCTTC
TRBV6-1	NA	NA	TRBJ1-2	CANGEIYREKTF	TGTGCCAACGGTGAAATATACAGGGAGAAAACCTTC
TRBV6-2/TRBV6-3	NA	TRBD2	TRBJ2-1	CASSNGIGLALSYYEQFF	TGTGCCAGCAGTAACGGCATAGGACTAGCGTTATCCTACTATGAGCAGTTCTTC
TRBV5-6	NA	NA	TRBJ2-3	CASSLVGETEYRADMQYF	TGTGCCAGCAGCTTGGTGGGGGAGACAGAATATCGCGCAGATATGCAGTATTTT
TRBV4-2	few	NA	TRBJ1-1	CTSIKGVEGGTEAFF	TGTACCAGCATCAAGGGGGTTGAGGGTGGTACTGAAGCTTTCTTT
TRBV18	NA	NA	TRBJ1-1	CDSSELTDTEAFF	TGTGACAGCTCAGAACTTACGGACACTGAAGCTTTCTTT
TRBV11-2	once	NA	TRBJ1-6	CTSNLVSGGSPLRF	TGTACCAGCAACTTAGTGTCCGGCGGTTCACCCCTCCGCTTT
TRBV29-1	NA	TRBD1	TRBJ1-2	CSVQQGAGYTF	TGCAGCGTGCAACAGGGGGCTGGCTACACCTTC
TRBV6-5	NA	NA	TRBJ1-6	CASSYSIGGSLLHF	TGTGCCAGCAGTTACTCGATTGGTGGTTCACTCCTCCACTTT
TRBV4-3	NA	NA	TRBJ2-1	CSSSQDPSGAEYNEHFF	TGCTCCAGCAGCCAAGACCCATCGGGAGCTGAATACAATGAGCACTTCTTC
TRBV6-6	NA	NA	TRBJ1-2	CASCWQGKGYTF	TGCGCCAGTTGTTGGCAGGGTAAAGGTTACACCTTC
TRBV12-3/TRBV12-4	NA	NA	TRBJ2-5	CASRESDHPTSGLPQETQYF	TGTGCCAGCAGAGAAAGCGACCACCCGACTAGTGGACTTCCCCAGGAGACCCAGTACTTC
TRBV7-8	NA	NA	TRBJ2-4	CASSPRRVSTNIQYF	TGTGCTAGCAGCCCCCGAAGGGTTTCCACAAACATTCAGTACTTC
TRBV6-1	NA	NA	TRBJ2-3	CASRDMAGTDTQYF	TGTGCCAGTAGGGACATGGCTGGCACAGATACGCAGTATTTT
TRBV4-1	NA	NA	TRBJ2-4	CASIQEAHGGEGNIQYF	TGTGCCAGCATCCAAGAGGCACACGGGGGTGAAGGAAACATTCAGTACTTC
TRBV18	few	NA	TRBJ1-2	CASSPGTGRNYGYTF	TGTGCCAGCTCACCAGGTACAGGGCGAAACTATGGCTACACCTTC
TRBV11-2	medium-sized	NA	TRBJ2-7	CASSNQGGEQYF	TGTGCCAGCAGCAACCAGGGGGGCGAGCAGTACTTC
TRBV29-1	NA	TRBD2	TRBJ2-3	CSVEVYLTSGNTVTQYF	TGCAGCGTTGAAGTTTACCTGACCAGCGGGAACACCGTTACGCAATATTTT
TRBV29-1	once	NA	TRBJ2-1	CSVARDYNEQFF	TGCAGCGTAGCGCGGGACTACAATGAGCAGTTCTTC
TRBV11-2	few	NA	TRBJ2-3	CAISLTPGSNTQYF	TGTGCCATCAGCTTAACCCCCGGGTCAAATACGCAGTATTTT
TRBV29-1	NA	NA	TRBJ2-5	CSAKSYLRTGQETQYF	TGCAGCGCCAAGTCCTACCTCCGTACAGGTCAAGAGACCCAGTACTTT
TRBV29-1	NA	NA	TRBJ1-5	CSVKAGVGQPQHF	TGCAGTGTTAAGGCGGGTGTGGGTCAGCCCCAGCATTTT
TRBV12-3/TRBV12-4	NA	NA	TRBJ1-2	CASSSRVYYGCTF	TGTGCCAGCAGTTCTCGGGTCTATTATGGCTGCACCTTC
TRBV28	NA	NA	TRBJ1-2	CTSSSPGGYTF	TGTACCAGCAGCTCCCCGGGAGGCTACACCTTC
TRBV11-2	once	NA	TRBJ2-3	CAKSGRSTDTLYF	TGTGCCAAGTCTGGTCGGAGCACAGATACGCTGTATTTC
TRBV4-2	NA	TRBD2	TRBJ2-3	CASSQKREGSDTQYF	TGTGCCAGCAGCCAAAAACGGGAGGGCAGTGATACGCAGTATTTT
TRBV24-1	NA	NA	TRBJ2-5	CASSEPAGVEETQYF	TGTGCCTCCAGTGAGCCGGCAGGGGTTGAAGAGACCCAGTACTTC
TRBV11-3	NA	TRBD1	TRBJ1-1	CTSSFRDRALNTEAFF	TGTACTAGCAGCTTCCGGGACAGAGCCCTGAACACTGAAGCTTTCTTT
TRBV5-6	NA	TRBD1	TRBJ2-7	CANSQDRGRSEHYF	TGTGCCAACAGCCAGGACAGGGGGCGATCCGAGCATTACTTC
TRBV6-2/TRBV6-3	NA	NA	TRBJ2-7	CASSHRQASYYEQYF	TGTGCCAGCAGCCACCGCCAAGCGAGCTACTACGAGCAGTACTTC
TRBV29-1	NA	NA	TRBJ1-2	CSALQTGVYGYIF	TGCAGTGCTCTCCAGACGGGAGTCTATGGCTACATCTTC
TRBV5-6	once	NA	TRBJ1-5	CASSYRACYQPQHF	TGTGCGAGCAGTTATCGGGCATGCTATCAGCCCCAGCATTTT
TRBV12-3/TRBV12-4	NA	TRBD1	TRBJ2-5	CANSLDRGQETQYF	TGTGCCAACAGTTTGGACAGGGGCCAAGAGACCCAATACTTC
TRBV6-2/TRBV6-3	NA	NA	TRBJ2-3	CASSYPATVGHQDMQYF	TGTGCCAGCAGTTACCCGGCGACAGTAGGCCACCAGGATATGCAGTATTTT
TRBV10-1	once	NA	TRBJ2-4	CACIESGLDGVQYF	TGCGCCTGCATTGAATCGGGACTTGACGGCGTTCAGTACTTC
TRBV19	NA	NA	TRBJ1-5	CASSIDEVSNQPQHF	TGTGCCAGTAGTATAGATGAGGTTAGCAATCAGCCCCAGCATTTT
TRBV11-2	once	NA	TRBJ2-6	CATQRPRYGANVLTF	TGTGCCACCCAGCGGCCGCGCTATGGGGCCAACGTCCTGACTTTC
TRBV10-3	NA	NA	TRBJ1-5	CVISDRGSNQPQHF	TGTGTCATCAGTGATAGGGGAAGCAATCAGCCCCAGCATTTT
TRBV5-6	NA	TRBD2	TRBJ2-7	CPSSLTSGRAYEQYF	TGTCCCAGCAGCTTGACTAGCGGGAGGGCTTACGAGCAGTACTTC
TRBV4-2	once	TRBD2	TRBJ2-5	CDSSQGTSGGAETQYF	TGTGACAGCAGCCAAGGGACTAGCGGGGGGGCGGAGACCCAGTACTTC